Sequencing of this T cell receptor beta chain was carried out in a study of blood T cells in healthy people across ages (dated by TCRdb to about 2015). Looking at the study overall: In model experiments, roughly one uniquely barcoded TCR beta cDNA molecule per two T cells was captured by template switching. Four age groups were formed from the donors: young (average about 16 years), middle-aged (approximately 40), aged (around 68) and long-lived (82). Using the same blood draw, the study looked at two additional independent replicas of 1 million unique cDNA reads for two donors, one aged 18 to 30 and the other aged 80 or older. Donors of different ages were randomly distributed across sequencing lanes to avoid experimental bias. Using deep sequencing normalized with unique cDNA molecular identifiers, the study measured how TCR beta repertoire diversity changes with age.

Overall results and qualifications from the work: Donor CMV infection status was unknown, potentially confounding age-related changes in expanded clonotypes. Compared with the aged group, the long-lived group had more naive CD4+ T cells, fewer expanded clones and increased TCR diversity, a pattern suggesting age selection. Estimates of total diversity based on one million sequenced T cells were regarded as lower bounds and as underestimates. Because profiling used bulk unsorted PBMCs, naive and antigen-experienced compartments could not be compared conclusively. As age increased, observed TCR beta diversity per million T cells dropped in a roughly linear way, and a significant reduction was already evident by age around 41. There was a strong correlation between observed TCR beta diversity and the percentage of naive T cells measured by flow cytometry.

Taken from the germline V gene, the CDR1 and CDR2 loops are SGHRS and YFSETQ. V and J are truncated by 0 bases and 8 bases respectively, leaving an intervening sequence of 16 bases. The CDR3, cysteine through phenylalanine, is 15 amino acids long. Only CDR3 DNA remains: 45 bases, in frame from the first base. The donors were roughly 39 Caucasian individuals from Russia, aged roughly 6 to 95 years, who were systemically healthy. Each donor gave 8 to 10 milliliters of peripheral blood, drawn into EDTA-treated Vacutainer tubes. PBMCs were isolated by Ficoll-Paque density-gradient centrifugation, with at least 6.5 million obtained per sample. Total RNA, at least 6 micrograms per sample, was extracted from PBMCs with Trizol reagent. Naive CD45RAhigh/CD27high T cell percentages were measured by flow cytometry on a PBMC aliquot from every donor. The library was built by means of 5' RACE. Sequencing was carried out with an Illumina HiSeq 2500. A second roughly 7 to 11 cycle PCR used a sample-barcoded 5' primer and a J-beta primer mix. Each TCR beta cDNA molecule received a unique molecular identifier from a template-switch 5' adaptor carrying 12 random nucleotides. At least 2.5 million CDR3-containing paired-end reads were obtained from each sample. All of the RNA was converted into first-strand cDNA using the Mint cDNA synthesis kit, with a TRBC-specific oligonucleotide serving as the primer. All cDNA was treated with uracil-DNA glycosylase and then went through a first 18-cycle PCR with the universal primers M1SS and BC2_uni_R. As for how the authors treated the data: Each sample was normalized by randomly selecting 1 million high-quality reads, each carrying a distinct molecular identifier. Instead of being binned into consensus sequences, reads that shared molecular identifiers were thrown out. MiTCR, set to a Q25 quality threshold and the strictest error-elimination algorithm, was used for CDR3 identification, clonotype clustering and error correction. A nonparametric unseen species model with Euler transformation was used to estimate a lower bound on total TCR beta diversity. Starting from the raw public reads, TCRdb applied fastp trimming at Q25, assembled clones with MiXCR and retained in-frame beta chains. Merged by CDR3 protein, the rows form single entries marked with the most common genes and DNA. TCRdb's processing, not the study's, gives the V and J calls here. This sample lists around 1,600,000 distinct CDR3 sequences; 40% to 45% were detected once. The top ten constitute about 3.8% of the sample.

Comments on this clonotype: Its specific antigen is unknown. Per-base quality was not reported, and no clone a single base away is much larger than it.

The receptor was isolated from a woman aged 18 to 35 in good health. The sequencing input was blood. The V and J segments used are TRBV5-1 and TRBJ2-3; the D gene remains uncertain. The CDR3 amino acid sequence is: CASSLGDPVFGTQYF. The nucleotide sequence reads TGCGCCAGCAGCTTGGGGGATCCCGTTTTCGGTACGCAGTATTTT.